This record looks at one T cell receptor beta chain sequence and its context. Other DNA sequences of this sample code for an identical CDR3. CDR3 length: 12 residues. V was pared by 1 base and J by 6 bases, with 5 bases between. The germline gives CDR1 LGHDT, CDR2 YNNKEL (reference sequence). The sample belongs to a study of blood T cell repertoires in COVID-19. Study at large: COVID-19 samples from acute and convalescent phases originated in the United States, Italy and Spain. Sample material is recorded as cDNA or gDNA derived from T cells, B-cell-depleted T cells, or PBMCs.

Authors' analysis steps: Counts of nucleated cells, estimated from reference gene primer amplification, were obtained. Sequencing used immunoSEQ multiplex PCR; TCRdb keeps in-frame clones, though not all of them. The V and J calls and clone size come from that table; D and trimming were worked out from the DNA. The sample includes about 220,000 clones, about 85% of them seen just once. The receptor comes from a man over 45 who had recovered from COVID-19. The sequencing sample was made of peripheral blood. This chain joins TRBV3-1 (or the pseudogene TRBV3-2) and TRBJ2-3; no definite D call. For the CDR3, the DNA is TGTGCCAGCAGCCAAGCCCGGGATACGCAGTATTTT. It codes for CASSQARDTQYF.